This TCR beta chain was captured by sequencing in a study of a mutant IDH1 vaccine in newly diagnosed glioma. Study summary: Averaging approximately 42 years of age, treated patients were about 62% male and around 38% female. Former treatment meant radiotherapy, temozolomide, or both; the majority had gotten both.

Comment on this clone: Antigen: not known.

Documented time point: baseline, week 1 (first vaccination visit). As for treatment: pre-vaccination baseline after standard-of-care therapy. CDR3 length equals 17 residues. CDR1 is LGHNA, CDR2 YSLEER, per germline. V was cut by 0 bases and J by 2 bases, with 14 bases left in between. Findings and limits, study-wide: Changes in the top peripheral T cell clonotypes seemingly had no bearing on pseudoprogression. Detectable vaccine-induced immune responses arose in about 93% of patients.

The table came from immunoSEQ multiplex PCR; TCRdb's copy has only in-frame clones and leaves some out. The data show about 54,000 clones, with roughly 80% seen just once and roughly 19% held by the top ten. This TCR came from a man between 18 and 29 years old with glioma. The sequencing here drew on PBMCs, taken from a glioma patient treated with radiotherapy, temozolomide or both. J is TRBJ1-5 and V is TRBV4-3, with no clear D. CDR3: CASSQDLKGLGNQPQHF. The CDR3 coding sequence is TGCGCCAGCAGCCAAGATCTAAAGGGCCTGGGCAATCAGCCCCAGCATTTT.